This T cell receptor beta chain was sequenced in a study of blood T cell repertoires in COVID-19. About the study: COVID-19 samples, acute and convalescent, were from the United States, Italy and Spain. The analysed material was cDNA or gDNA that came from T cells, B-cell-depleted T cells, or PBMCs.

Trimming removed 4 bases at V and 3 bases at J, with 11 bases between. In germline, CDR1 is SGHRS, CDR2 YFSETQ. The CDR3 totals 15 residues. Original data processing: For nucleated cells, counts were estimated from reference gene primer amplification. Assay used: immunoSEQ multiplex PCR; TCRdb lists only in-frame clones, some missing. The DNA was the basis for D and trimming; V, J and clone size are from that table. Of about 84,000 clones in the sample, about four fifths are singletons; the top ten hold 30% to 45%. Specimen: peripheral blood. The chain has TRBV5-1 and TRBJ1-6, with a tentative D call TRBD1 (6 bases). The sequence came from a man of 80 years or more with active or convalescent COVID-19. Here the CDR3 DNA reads TGCGCCAGCAGCCAGCGACAGGACTATAATTCACCCCTCCACTTT. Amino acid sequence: CASSQRQDYNSPLHF.